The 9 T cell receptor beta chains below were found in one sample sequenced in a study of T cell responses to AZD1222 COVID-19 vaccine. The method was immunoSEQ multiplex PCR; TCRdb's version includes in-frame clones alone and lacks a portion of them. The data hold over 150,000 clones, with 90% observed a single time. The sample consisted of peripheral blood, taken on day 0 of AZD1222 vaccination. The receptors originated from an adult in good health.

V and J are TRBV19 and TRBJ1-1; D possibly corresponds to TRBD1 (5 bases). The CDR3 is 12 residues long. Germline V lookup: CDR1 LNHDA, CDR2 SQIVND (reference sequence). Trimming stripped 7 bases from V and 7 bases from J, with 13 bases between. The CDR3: CASISQAYEAFF. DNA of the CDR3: TGTGCCAGTATATCACAGGCTTATGAAGCTTTCTTT. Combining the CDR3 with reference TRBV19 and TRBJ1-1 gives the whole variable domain DGGITQSPKYLFRKEGQNVTLSCEQNLNHDAMYWYRQDPGQGLRLIYYSQIVNDFQKGDIAEGYSVSREKKESFPLTVTSAQKNPTAFYLCASISQAYEAFFGQGTRLTVV.

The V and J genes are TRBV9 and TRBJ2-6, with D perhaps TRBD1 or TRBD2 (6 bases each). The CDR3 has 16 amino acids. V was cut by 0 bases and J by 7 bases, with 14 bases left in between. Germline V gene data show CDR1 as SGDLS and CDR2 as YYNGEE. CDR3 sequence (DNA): TGTGCCAGCAGCGTAGAATGGGGGGCTGTTGCCAACGTCCTGACTTTC. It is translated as CASSVEWGAVANVLTF.

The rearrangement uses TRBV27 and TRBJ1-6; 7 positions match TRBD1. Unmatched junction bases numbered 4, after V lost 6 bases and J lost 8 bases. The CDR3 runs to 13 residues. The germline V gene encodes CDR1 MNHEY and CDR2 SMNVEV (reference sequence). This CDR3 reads CASRGQTYSPLHF. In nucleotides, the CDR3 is TGTGCCAGCAGGGGACAGACCTATTCACCCCTCCACTTT.

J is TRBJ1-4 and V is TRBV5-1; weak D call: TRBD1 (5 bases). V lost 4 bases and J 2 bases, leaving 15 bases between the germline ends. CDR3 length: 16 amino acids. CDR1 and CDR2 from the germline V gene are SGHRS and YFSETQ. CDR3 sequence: CASSRTPEATNEKLFF. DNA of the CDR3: TGCGCCAGCAGCAGGACACCCGAGGCGACTAATGAAAAACTGTTTTTT.

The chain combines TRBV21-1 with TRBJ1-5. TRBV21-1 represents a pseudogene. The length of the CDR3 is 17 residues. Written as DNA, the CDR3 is TGTGCCAGCAGCAAAGCGCGCTTGAATCCTAGCAATCAGCCCCAGCATTTT. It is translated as CASSKARLNPSNQPQHF.

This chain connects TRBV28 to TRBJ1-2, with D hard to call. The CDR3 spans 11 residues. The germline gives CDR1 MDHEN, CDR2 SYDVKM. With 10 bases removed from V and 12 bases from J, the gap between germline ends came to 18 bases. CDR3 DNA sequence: TGTGCCACGACCTCCCAGCGGGTGGACACCTTC. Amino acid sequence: CATTSQRVDTF.

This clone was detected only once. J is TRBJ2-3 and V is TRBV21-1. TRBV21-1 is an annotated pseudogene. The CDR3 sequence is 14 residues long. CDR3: CASSIGRPTDTQYF. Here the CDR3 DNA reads TGTGCCAGCAGCATTGGCCGGCCTACAGATACGCAGTATTTT.

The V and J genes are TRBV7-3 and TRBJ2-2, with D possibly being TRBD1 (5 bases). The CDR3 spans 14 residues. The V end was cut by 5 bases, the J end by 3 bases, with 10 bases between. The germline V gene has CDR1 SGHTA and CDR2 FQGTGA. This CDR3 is CASSPDSYTGELFF. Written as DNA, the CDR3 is TGTGCCAGCAGCCCTGACAGTTACACCGGGGAGCTGTTTTTT.

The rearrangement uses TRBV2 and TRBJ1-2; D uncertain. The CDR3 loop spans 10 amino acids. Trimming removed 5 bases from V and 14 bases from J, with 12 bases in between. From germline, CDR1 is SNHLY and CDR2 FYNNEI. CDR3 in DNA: TGTGCCAGCAGTAGGAAGGTGCGGACCTTC. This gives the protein CASSRKVRTF.